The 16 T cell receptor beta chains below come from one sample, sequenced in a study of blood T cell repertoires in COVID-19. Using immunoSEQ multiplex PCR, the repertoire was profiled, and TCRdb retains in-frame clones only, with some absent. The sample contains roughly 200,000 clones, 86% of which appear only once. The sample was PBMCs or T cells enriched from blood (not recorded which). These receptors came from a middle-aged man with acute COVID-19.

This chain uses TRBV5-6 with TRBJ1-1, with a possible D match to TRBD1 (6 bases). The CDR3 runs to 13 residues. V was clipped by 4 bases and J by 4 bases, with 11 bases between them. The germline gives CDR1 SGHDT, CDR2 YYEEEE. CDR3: CASSAQGSTEAFF. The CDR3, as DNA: TGTGCCAGCAGCGCCCAGGGGAGCACTGAAGCTTTCTTT.

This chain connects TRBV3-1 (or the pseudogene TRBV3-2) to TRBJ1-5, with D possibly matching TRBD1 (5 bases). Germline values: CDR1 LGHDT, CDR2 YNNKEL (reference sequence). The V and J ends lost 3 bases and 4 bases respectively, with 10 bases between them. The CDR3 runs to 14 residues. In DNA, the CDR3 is TGTGCCAGCAGCCAGCTGGCAGGGAATCAGCCCCAGCATTTT. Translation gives CASSQLAGNQPQHF.

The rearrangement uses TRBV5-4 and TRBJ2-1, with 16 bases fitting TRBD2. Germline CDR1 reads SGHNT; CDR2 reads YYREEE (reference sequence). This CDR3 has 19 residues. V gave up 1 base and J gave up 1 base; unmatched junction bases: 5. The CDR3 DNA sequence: TGTGCCAGCAGCTTGCGGGGACTAGCGGGAGGGGGGTCCTACAATGAGCAGTTCTTC. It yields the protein CASSLRGLAGGGSYNEQFF.

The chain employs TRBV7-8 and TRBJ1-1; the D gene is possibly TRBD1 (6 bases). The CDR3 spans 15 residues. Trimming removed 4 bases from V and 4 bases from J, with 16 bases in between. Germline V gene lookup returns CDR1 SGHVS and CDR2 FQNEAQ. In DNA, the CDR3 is TGTGCCAGCAGCTGGGGGGGCAGGGTTTCCACTGAAGCTTTCTTT. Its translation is CASSWGGRVSTEAFF. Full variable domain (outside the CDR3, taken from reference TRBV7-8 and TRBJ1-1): GAGVSQSPRYKVAKRGQDVALRCDPISGHVSLFWYQQALGQGPEFLTYFQNEAQLDKSGLPSDRFFAERPEGSVSTLKIQRTQQEDSAVYLCASSWGGRVSTEAFFGQGTRLTVV.

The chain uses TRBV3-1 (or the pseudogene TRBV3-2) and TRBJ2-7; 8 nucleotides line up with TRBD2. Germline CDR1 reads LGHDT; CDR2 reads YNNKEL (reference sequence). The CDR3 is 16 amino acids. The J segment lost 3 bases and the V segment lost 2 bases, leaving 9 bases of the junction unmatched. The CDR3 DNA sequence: TGTGCCAGCAGCCAACCTTCCGGGAGGGGCTACTACGAGCAGTACTTC. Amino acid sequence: CASSQPSGRGYYEQYF.

The CDR3 sequence: CASSPPAGRNTEAFF. The CDR3, as DNA: TGTGCCAGCAGCCCCCCAGCAGGTAGAAACACTGAAGCTTTCTTT. The chain links TRBV7-9 to TRBJ1-1; D unresolved. There are 15 residues in the CDR3. Trimming left V 5 bases short and J 2 bases short, with 15 bases between. Germline loops: CDR1 SEHNR, CDR2 FQNEAQ (reference sequence).

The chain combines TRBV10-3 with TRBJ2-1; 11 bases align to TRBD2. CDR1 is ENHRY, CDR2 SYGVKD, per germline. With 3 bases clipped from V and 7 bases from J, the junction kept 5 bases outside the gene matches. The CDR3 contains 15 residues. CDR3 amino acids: CAISDTSGRTNEQFF. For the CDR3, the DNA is TGTGCCATCAGTGACACTAGCGGGAGAACGAATGAGCAGTTCTTC.

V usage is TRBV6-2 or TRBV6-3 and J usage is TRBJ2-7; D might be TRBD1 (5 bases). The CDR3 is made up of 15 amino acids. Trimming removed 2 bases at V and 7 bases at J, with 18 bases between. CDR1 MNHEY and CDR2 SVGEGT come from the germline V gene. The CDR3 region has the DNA TGTGCCAGCAGTTACAGGTCCAGGGTAGGAAGGGAGCAGTACTTC. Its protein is CASSYRSRVGREQYF.

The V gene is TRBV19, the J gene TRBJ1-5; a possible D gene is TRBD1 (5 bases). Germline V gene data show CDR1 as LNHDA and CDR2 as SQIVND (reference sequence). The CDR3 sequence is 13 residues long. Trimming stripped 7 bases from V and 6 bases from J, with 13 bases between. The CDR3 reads CASNGGGGQPQHF. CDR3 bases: TGTGCCAGTAATGGCGGCGGGGGTCAGCCCCAGCATTTT.

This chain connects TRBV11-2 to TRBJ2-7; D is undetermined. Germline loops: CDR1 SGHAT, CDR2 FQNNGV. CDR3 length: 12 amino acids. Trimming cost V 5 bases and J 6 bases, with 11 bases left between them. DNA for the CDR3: TGTGCCAGCAGCCCGGGTCCCGGCGAGCAGTACTTC. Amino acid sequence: CASSPGPGEQYF.

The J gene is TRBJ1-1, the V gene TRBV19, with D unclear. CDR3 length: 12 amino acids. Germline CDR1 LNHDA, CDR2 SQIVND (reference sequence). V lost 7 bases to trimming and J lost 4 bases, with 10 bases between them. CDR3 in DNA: TGTGCCAGTAAAAGGGAGGGCACTGAAGCTTTCTTT. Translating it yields CASKREGTEAFF.

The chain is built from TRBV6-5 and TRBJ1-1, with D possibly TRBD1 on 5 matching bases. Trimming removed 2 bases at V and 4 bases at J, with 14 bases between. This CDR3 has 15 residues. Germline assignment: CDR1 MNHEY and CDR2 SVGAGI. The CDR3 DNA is TGTGCCAGCAGTTACCAGGGACTTGGGGTCACTGAAGCTTTCTTT. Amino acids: CASSYQGLGVTEAFF.

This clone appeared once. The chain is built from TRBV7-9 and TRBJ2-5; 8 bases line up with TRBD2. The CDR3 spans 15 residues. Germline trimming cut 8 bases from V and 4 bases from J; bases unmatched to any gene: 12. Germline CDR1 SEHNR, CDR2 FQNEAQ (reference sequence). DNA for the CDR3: TGTGCCAGCGGCCTCGGGGGGGTAAAGGGAGAGACCCAGTACTTC. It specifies CASGLGGVKGETQYF.

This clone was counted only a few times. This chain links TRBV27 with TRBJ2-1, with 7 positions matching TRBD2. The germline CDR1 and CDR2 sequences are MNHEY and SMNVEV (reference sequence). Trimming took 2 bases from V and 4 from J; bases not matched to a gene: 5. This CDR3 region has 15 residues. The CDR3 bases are TGTGCCAGCAGTTTAGGGAGCGGGACTTACAATGAGCAGTTCTTC. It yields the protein CASSLGSGTYNEQFF.

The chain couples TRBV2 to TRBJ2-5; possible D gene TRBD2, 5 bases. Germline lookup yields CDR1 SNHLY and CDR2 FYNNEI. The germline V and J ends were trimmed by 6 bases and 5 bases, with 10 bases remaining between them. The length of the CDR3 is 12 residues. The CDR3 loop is CASRAAMETQYF. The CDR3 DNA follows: TGTGCCAGCAGAGCGGCCATGGAGACCCAGTACTTC.

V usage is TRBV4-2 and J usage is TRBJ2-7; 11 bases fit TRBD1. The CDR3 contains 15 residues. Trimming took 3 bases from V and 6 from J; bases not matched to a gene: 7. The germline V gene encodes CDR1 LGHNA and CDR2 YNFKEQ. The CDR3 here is CASSQLGQGAGEQYF. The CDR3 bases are TGTGCCAGCAGCCAGCTTGGACAGGGGGCGGGCGAGCAGTACTTC.